The 6 T cell receptor beta chains below come from one sample, sequenced in a study of siplizumab effects on memory and regulatory T cells. Sequenced by immunoSEQ multiplex PCR; TCRdb stores in-frame clones only, minus some. The table lists about 100,000 clones, around 90% of them singletons. Sequencing used CD4+ T cells sorted from blood. Source of these receptors: a human donor in good health. Some clones in this sample may be carry-over from other donors' samples.

This clone was detected a few times. The V call is TRBV6-6, the J call TRBJ1-4, with D tentatively TRBD1 (6 bases). The CDR3 runs to 14 residues. V was trimmed by 5 bases and J by 6 bases, leaving 13 bases between them. Per germline, CDR1 MNHNY and CDR2 SVGAGI (reference sequence). For the CDR3, the DNA is TGTGCCAGCAGTCTGGGGGCGGTTGATGAAAAACTGTTTTTT. Its protein is CASSLGAVDEKLFF.

The sample holds one count of this clone. The rearrangement uses TRBV6-5 and TRBJ2-6, with a possible D match to TRBD1 (6 bases). With 5 bases removed from V and 3 bases from J, the gap between germline ends came to 11 bases. The germline V gene encodes CDR1 MNHEY and CDR2 SVGAGI. The CDR3 is 15 residues long. CDR3 DNA sequence: TGTGCCAGCAGTCCACAGGGCCTTGGGGCCAACGTCCTGACTTTC. Protein product: CASSPQGLGANVLTF.

The chain is built from TRBV27 and TRBJ2-3; 7 positions match TRBD2. Germline CDR1 reads MNHEY; CDR2 reads SMNVEV (reference sequence). V shed 7 bases, J shed 5 bases, and the junction held 9 bases outside the gene matches. CDR3 size: 14 residues. The DNA for the CDR3 is TGTGCCAGCAAGATCGTGTTAGCGGGAGATACGCAGTATTTT. This gives the protein CASKIVLAGDTQYF.

V usage is TRBV27 and J usage is TRBJ2-7, with 10 bases fitting TRBD2. J gave up 3 bases and V 6 bases, and 8 bases lay outside the gene matches. CDR1 is MNHEY and CDR2 is SMNVEV in the germline V gene (reference sequence). This CDR3 region has 15 residues. CDR3 residues: CASSQASGSFYEQYF. The CDR3 region has the DNA TGTGCCAGCAGCCAAGCTAGCGGGAGTTTCTACGAGCAGTACTTC.

The V call is TRBV28, the J call TRBJ2-1; TRBD1 agrees at 9 bases. The V gene's germline CDR1 is MDHEN and CDR2 SYDVKM. The CDR3 spans 13 residues. The V segment lost 6 bases and the J segment 6 bases; nucleotides outside the gene matches: 3. CDR3 nucleotides: TGTGCCAGCAGAGGACAGGGGATCAATGAGCAGTTCTTC. It encodes CASRGQGINEQFF.

This rearrangement joins TRBV7-2 to TRBJ2-7, with 7 bases lining up with TRBD2. Germline values: CDR1 SGHTA, CDR2 FQGNSA. With 0 bases clipped from V and 2 bases from J, the junction kept 7 bases outside the gene matches. The CDR3 sequence is 16 residues long. The CDR3 nucleotides read TGTGCCAGCAGCTTAGCTGTGTTAGCGGGTACCTACGAGCAGTACTTC. Protein sequence: CASSLAVLAGTYEQYF.